These 5 T cell receptor beta chains came from one sample sequenced in a study of blood T cell repertoires in COVID-19. Clones were read by immunoSEQ multiplex PCR, and TCRdb kept only the in-frame ones, dropping some. The sample has 150,000 to 200,000 clones; approximately 86% are singletons. The sequencing sample was made of peripheral blood. Receptors originate from a man in his 70s with acute or convalescent COVID-19.

The J gene is TRBJ2-3, the V gene TRBV4-1; 10 positions match TRBD2. Germline-derived CDR1 and CDR2 are MGHRA and YSYEKL. The CDR3 extends over 16 amino acids. J lost 6 bases, V lost 1 base, and 7 bases had no gene match. CDR3 in DNA: TGCGCCAGCAGCCAAGCCCTAGCGGGAGCCGCGGATACGCAGTATTTT. This codes for CASSQALAGAADTQYF.

This chain joins TRBV10-3 and TRBJ1-1, with unresolved D. V lost 4 bases to trimming and J lost 1 base, with 10 bases between them. CDR1 ENHRY and CDR2 SYGVKD come from the germline V gene. This CDR3 has 14 residues. CDR3 protein: CAISGWQANTEAFF. CDR3 nucleotides: TGTGCCATCAGTGGGTGGCAGGCGAACACTGAAGCTTTCTTT.

The V gene is TRBV18, the J gene TRBJ2-7, with D possibly TRBD2 on 5 matching bases. CDR3 length: 12 residues. CDR1 and CDR2 from the germline V gene are KGHSH and LQKENI. The germline V and J ends were trimmed by 8 bases and 6 bases, with 14 bases remaining between them. The CDR3 sequence: CASTLEISEQYF. DNA of the CDR3: TGTGCCAGCACACTAGAAATTTCCGAGCAGTACTTC.

This rearrangement joins TRBV5-1 to TRBJ1-2; 11 positions match TRBD1. The V and J ends lost 2 bases and 8 bases, in that order; junction bases with no gene match: 5. Germline V lookup: CDR1 SGHRS, CDR2 YFSETQ. This CDR3 spans 14 amino acids. The chain's CDR3 is CASSFTGQGGGYTF. The DNA of the CDR3 is TGCGCCAGCAGCTTCACGGGACAGGGGGGAGGCTACACCTTC.

In this sample, this clone turned up once. The rearrangement joins TRBV15 to TRBJ1-6; D remains unclear. The germline V gene encodes CDR1 LNHNV and CDR2 YYDKDF (reference sequence). The germline V and J ends were trimmed by 0 bases and 7 bases, with 4 bases remaining between them. The CDR3 contains 13 residues. The CDR3 spells CATSRDLNSPLHF. The CDR3 nucleotides read TGTGCCACCAGCAGAGACCTGAATTCACCCCTCCACTTT.